The rows below give T cell receptor beta chains drawn from one sample of a study of Graves' ophthalmopathy and Graves' hyperthyroidism. TCRdb re-called the multiplex PCR reads with MiXCR, one entry per CDR3 protein. The sample lists about 210,000 distinct CDR3 sequences; around 28% were seen once. Sequenced material: peripheral blood. These receptors all come from a man aged 45-65 years with Graves' ophthalmopathy. Both conserved end residues are part of each CDR3. The D gene is left open where the match is weak. Not every row has a clone size; where given, it reads once, few, many or a size class.

j_call: TRBJ2-2
v_call: TRBV11-2
d_call: -
clone_size: many
cdr3_aa: CASSLIRELFF
cdr3_nt: TGTGCCAGCAGCTTAATCAGGGAGCTGTTTTTT

j_call: TRBJ2-2
v_call: TRBV30
d_call: TRBD2
clone_size: -
cdr3_aa: CASSGSEAGELFF
cdr3_nt: TGTGCCAGTAGCGGGAGCGAGGCCGGGGAGCTGTTTTTT

j_call: TRBJ2-5
v_call: TRBV10-1
d_call: -
clone_size: -
cdr3_aa: CASSGGGTEETQYF
cdr3_nt: TGCGCCAGCAGCGGTGGAGGGACAGAAGAGACCCAGTACTTC

j_call: TRBJ2-7
v_call: TRBV6-2/TRBV6-3
d_call: -
clone_size: -
cdr3_aa: CASSSTGTGEQYF
cdr3_nt: TGTGCCAGCAGTTCGACGGGCACTGGCGAGCAGTACTTC

j_call: TRBJ1-1
v_call: TRBV6-2/TRBV6-3
d_call: TRBD1
clone_size: once
cdr3_aa: CASCEAGGFMNTEAFF
cdr3_nt: TGTGCCAGCTGTGAGGCAGGGGGATTCATGAACACTGAAGCTTTCTTT

j_call: TRBJ1-6
v_call: TRBV2
d_call: -
clone_size: many
cdr3_aa: CASSREFNSPLHF
cdr3_nt: TGTGCCAGCAGTCGGGAATTCAATTCACCCCTCCACTTT

j_call: TRBJ1-5
v_call: TRBV6-5
d_call: -
clone_size: many
cdr3_aa: CASVWGLEQPQHF
cdr3_nt: TGTGCCAGCGTCTGGGGCCTGGAGCAGCCCCAGCATTTT

j_call: TRBJ1-1
v_call: TRBV12-3/TRBV12-4
d_call: -
clone_size: few
cdr3_aa: CASSSQLPNTEAFF
cdr3_nt: TGTGCCAGCAGTTCCCAGCTACCGAACACTGAAGCTTTCTTT

j_call: TRBJ1-5
v_call: TRBV3-1
d_call: -
clone_size: many
cdr3_aa: CASSQVGVDQPQHF
cdr3_nt: TGTGCCAGCAGCCAGGTAGGGGTAGATCAGCCCCAGCATTTT

j_call: TRBJ1-1
v_call: TRBV4-1
d_call: -
clone_size: many
cdr3_aa: CASSQDPVGASTEAFF
cdr3_nt: TGCGCCAGCAGCCAAGATCCGGTCGGGGCGTCCACTGAAGCTTTCTTT

j_call: TRBJ1-1
v_call: TRBV6-5
d_call: -
clone_size: many
cdr3_aa: CASSSPNTEAFF
cdr3_nt: TGTGCCAGCAGTTCGCCGAACACTGAAGCTTTCTTT

j_call: TRBJ2-7
v_call: TRBV6-2/TRBV6-3
d_call: -
clone_size: many
cdr3_aa: CASSYGFYEQYF
cdr3_nt: TGTGCCAGCAGTTACGGGTTCTACGAGCAGTACTTC

j_call: TRBJ1-2
v_call: TRBV10-3
d_call: TRBD1
clone_size: many
cdr3_aa: CATRDRGRSNYGYTF
cdr3_nt: TGTGCCACCCGGGACAGGGGGAGATCTAACTATGGCTACACCTTC

j_call: TRBJ2-2
v_call: TRBV7-2
d_call: -
clone_size: many
cdr3_aa: CASSVSTGSTLGELFF
cdr3_nt: TGTGCCAGCAGCGTATCCACAGGGTCGACACTGGGGGAGCTGTTTTTT

j_call: TRBJ1-1
v_call: TRBV6-1
d_call: -
clone_size: -
cdr3_aa: CASSDRDNAEAFF
cdr3_nt: TGTGCCAGCAGTGACCGGGACAACGCTGAAGCTTTCTTT

j_call: TRBJ2-7
v_call: TRBV5-1
d_call: TRBD1
clone_size: -
cdr3_aa: CASSLTGGWGSYEQYF
cdr3_nt: TGCGCCAGCAGCCTCACAGGGGGCTGGGGATCCTACGAGCAGTACTTC

j_call: TRBJ2-7
v_call: TRBV12-5
d_call: TRBD1
clone_size: many
cdr3_aa: CASGQDRASSYEQYF
cdr3_nt: TGTGCTAGTGGGCAGGACAGGGCGAGCTCCTACGAGCAGTACTTC

j_call: TRBJ2-5
v_call: TRBV14
d_call: TRBD2
clone_size: many
cdr3_aa: CASSQPGLAQETQYF
cdr3_nt: TGTGCCAGCAGCCAGCCGGGACTAGCTCAAGAGACCCAGTACTTC

j_call: TRBJ2-2
v_call: TRBV29-1
d_call: -
clone_size: many
cdr3_aa: CSVGQLNTGELFF
cdr3_nt: TGCAGCGTTGGGCAGTTGAACACCGGGGAGCTGTTTTTT

j_call: TRBJ2-5
v_call: TRBV15
d_call: -
clone_size: once
cdr3_aa: CATSREDGGRETQYF
cdr3_nt: TGTGCCACCAGCAGGGAAGACGGGGGCCGGGAGACCCAGTACTTC

j_call: TRBJ1-1
v_call: TRBV6-1
d_call: TRBD1
clone_size: -
cdr3_aa: CASTLTGGTEAFF
cdr3_nt: TGTGCCAGCACCTTAACAGGGGGCACTGAAGCTTTCTTT

j_call: TRBJ2-7
v_call: TRBV10-3
d_call: TRBD2
clone_size: -
cdr3_aa: CAALWGGSRGYEQYF
cdr3_nt: TGTGCCGCCCTGTGGGGCGGGAGCCGTGGGTACGAGCAGTACTTC

j_call: TRBJ2-7
v_call: TRBV20-1
d_call: -
clone_size: -
cdr3_aa: CSAMTGYEQYF
cdr3_nt: TGCAGTGCTATGACAGGTTACGAGCAGTACTTC

j_call: TRBJ1-1
v_call: TRBV7-9
d_call: -
clone_size: many
cdr3_aa: CASSLAAGWAFF
cdr3_nt: TGTGCCAGCAGCTTAGCGGCGGGTTGGGCTTTCTTT

j_call: TRBJ2-2
v_call: TRBV27
d_call: -
clone_size: many
cdr3_aa: CASSHRSDELFF
cdr3_nt: TGTGCCAGCAGCCACCGATCCGACGAGCTGTTTTTT

j_call: TRBJ2-7
v_call: TRBV29-1
d_call: -
clone_size: many
cdr3_aa: CSVDSGSYEQYF
cdr3_nt: TGCAGCGTTGATTCCGGGAGCTACGAGCAGTACTTC

j_call: TRBJ2-7
v_call: TRBV7-8
d_call: -
clone_size: many
cdr3_aa: CASGAPGEVHEQYF
cdr3_nt: TGTGCCAGCGGCGCCCCCGGAGAGGTCCACGAGCAGTACTTC

j_call: TRBJ2-7
v_call: TRBV11-2
d_call: TRBD1
clone_size: -
cdr3_aa: CASSLDPGGAYEQYF
cdr3_nt: TGTGCCAGCAGCTTAGATCCAGGGGGCGCCTACGAGCAGTACTTC

j_call: TRBJ1-1
v_call: TRBV25-1
d_call: -
clone_size: many
cdr3_aa: CASSDFTGVNTEAFF
cdr3_nt: TGTGCCAGCAGTGACTTTACAGGAGTGAACACTGAAGCTTTCTTT

j_call: TRBJ2-5
v_call: TRBV7-2
d_call: TRBD2
clone_size: -
cdr3_aa: CASSFLSGRGDQYF
cdr3_nt: TGTGCCAGCAGCTTTCTTAGCGGCCGGGGGGACCAGTACTTC

j_call: TRBJ1-5
v_call: TRBV4-1
d_call: -
clone_size: many
cdr3_aa: CASSQGVEGQPQHF
cdr3_nt: TGCGCCAGCAGCCAAGGGGTTGAGGGTCAGCCCCAGCATTTT

j_call: TRBJ2-2
v_call: TRBV19
d_call: -
clone_size: many
cdr3_aa: CASSISNGPKGGELFF
cdr3_nt: TGTGCCAGTAGTATATCTAACGGCCCCAAGGGCGGGGAGCTGTTTTTT

j_call: TRBJ1-2
v_call: TRBV12-3/TRBV12-4
d_call: -
clone_size: -
cdr3_aa: CASPQGNYGYTF
cdr3_nt: TGTGCCAGCCCCCAGGGTAACTATGGCTACACCTTC

j_call: TRBJ2-2
v_call: TRBV19
d_call: -
clone_size: many
cdr3_aa: CASSITQGLDGELFF
cdr3_nt: TGTGCCAGTAGTATAACCCAAGGGCTCGACGGGGAGCTGTTTTTT

j_call: TRBJ1-2
v_call: TRBV19
d_call: TRBD1
clone_size: -
cdr3_aa: CASRHRGAGYGYTF
cdr3_nt: TGTGCCAGTAGGCACAGGGGGGCCGGGTATGGCTACACCTTC

j_call: TRBJ1-1
v_call: TRBV6-4
d_call: -
clone_size: -
cdr3_aa: CASSSGRSGTEAFF
cdr3_nt: TGTGCCAGCAGCAGCGGGAGATCAGGGACTGAAGCTTTCTTT

j_call: TRBJ2-7
v_call: TRBV7-2
d_call: TRBD2
clone_size: many
cdr3_aa: CASSHLGVAGGGEQYF
cdr3_nt: TGTGCCAGCAGCCATCTCGGGGTAGCGGGAGGGGGAGAGCAGTACTTC

j_call: TRBJ1-2
v_call: TRBV12-3/TRBV12-4
d_call: TRBD1
clone_size: -
cdr3_aa: CASSLGQAVFTF
cdr3_nt: TGTGCCAGCAGCCTCGGACAGGCGGTTTTCACCTTC

j_call: TRBJ2-7
v_call: TRBV3-1
d_call: -
clone_size: many
cdr3_aa: CASTWGGSSYEQYF
cdr3_nt: TGTGCCAGCACCTGGGGGGGCAGTTCCTACGAGCAGTACTTC

j_call: TRBJ2-2
v_call: TRBV5-1
d_call: -
clone_size: many
cdr3_aa: CASSPGPGGNTGELFF
cdr3_nt: TGCGCCAGCAGCCCGGGCCCAGGAGGAAACACCGGGGAGCTGTTTTTT

j_call: TRBJ1-1
v_call: TRBV6-1
d_call: TRBD1
clone_size: once
cdr3_aa: CASSPRVTGSSTEAFF
cdr3_nt: TGTGCCAGCAGTCCGAGAGTGACAGGGAGCTCGACTGAAGCTTTCTTT

j_call: TRBJ2-7
v_call: TRBV28
d_call: -
clone_size: -
cdr3_aa: CASSLPSDQASYEQYF
cdr3_nt: TGTGCCAGCAGTTTACCTAGCGACCAAGCCTCCTACGAGCAGTACTTC

j_call: TRBJ2-5
v_call: TRBV11-2
d_call: -
clone_size: -
cdr3_aa: CASSAIETQYF
cdr3_nt: TGTGCCAGCAGCGCGATCGAGACCCAGTACTTC

j_call: TRBJ1-2
v_call: TRBV28
d_call: -
clone_size: -
cdr3_aa: CASNPVGYYGYTF
cdr3_nt: TGTGCCAGCAACCCCGTGGGATACTATGGCTACACCTTC

j_call: TRBJ1-5
v_call: TRBV28
d_call: TRBD1
clone_size: few
cdr3_aa: CASRGQGGGNQPQHF
cdr3_nt: TGTGCCAGCAGGGGACAGGGCGGCGGCAATCAGCCCCAGCATTTT

j_call: TRBJ2-5
v_call: TRBV25-1
d_call: -
clone_size: many
cdr3_aa: CASSESGTTQYF
cdr3_nt: TGTGCCAGCAGTGAATCTGGGACCACCCAGTACTTC

j_call: TRBJ2-7
v_call: TRBV6-2/TRBV6-3
d_call: TRBD1
clone_size: -
cdr3_aa: CASSPGTVSEQYF
cdr3_nt: TGTGCCAGCAGTCCCGGGACAGTCTCGGAGCAGTACTTC

j_call: TRBJ1-5
v_call: TRBV9
d_call: -
clone_size: many
cdr3_aa: CASSRQDGSNQPQHF
cdr3_nt: TGTGCCAGCAGTCGACAGGACGGGAGCAATCAGCCCCAGCATTTT

j_call: TRBJ2-5
v_call: TRBV28
d_call: TRBD1
clone_size: many
cdr3_aa: CASSPARTGQETQYF
cdr3_nt: TGTGCCAGCAGTCCCGCGAGGACAGGGCAAGAGACCCAGTACTTC

j_call: TRBJ1-1
v_call: TRBV12-3/TRBV12-4
d_call: TRBD1
clone_size: once
cdr3_aa: CASSDPTGWNEAFF
cdr3_nt: TGTGCCAGCAGTGACCCGACAGGGTGGAATGAAGCTTTCTTT

j_call: TRBJ1-1
v_call: TRBV7-8
d_call: -
clone_size: -
cdr3_aa: CASSLGGWNTEAFF
cdr3_nt: TGTGCCAGCAGCTTAGGAGGATGGAACACTGAAGCTTTCTTT

j_call: TRBJ2-7
v_call: TRBV12-3/TRBV12-4
d_call: TRBD1
clone_size: many
cdr3_aa: CASSLGQTSDEQYF
cdr3_nt: TGTGCCAGCAGTTTGGGACAGACTTCGGACGAGCAGTACTTC

j_call: TRBJ1-1
v_call: TRBV9
d_call: -
clone_size: many
cdr3_aa: CASSVARGGEAFF
cdr3_nt: TGTGCCAGCAGCGTAGCTCGTGGCGGTGAAGCTTTCTTT

j_call: TRBJ1-2
v_call: TRBV12-3/TRBV12-4
d_call: -
clone_size: -
cdr3_aa: CASSFLRYGYTF
cdr3_nt: TGTGCCAGCAGTTTCCTGCGGTATGGCTACACCTTC